The 2 T cell receptor beta chains presented below share a single source sample, sequenced in a study of T cell responses to AZD1222 COVID-19 vaccine. Assay: immunoSEQ multiplex PCR; the TCRdb copy retains only in-frame clones and omits some. The data contain tens of thousands of clones, about 87% of them singletons. Sequencing used peripheral blood, obtained on day 0 of AZD1222 vaccination. The receptor set was obtained from an adult in good health.

The rearrangement joins TRBV30 to TRBJ1-5, with D possibly being TRBD1 (5 bases). The CDR3 is 14 residues long. Trimming pared 4 bases from V and 7 bases from J, leaving 17 bases between. Germline-derived CDR1 and CDR2 are GTSNPN and SVGIG (reference sequence). The CDR3 DNA follows: TGTGCCTGGAAATCGTGGGGGGGTGGACAGCCCCAGCATTTT. Its translation is CAWKSWGGGQPQHF.

This chain uses TRBV6-5 with TRBJ2-7; TRBD2 might be the D (6 bases). The V gene's germline CDR1 is MNHEY and CDR2 SVGAGI. CDR3 length equals 13 residues. V shed 8 bases and J shed 5 bases, with 16 bases lying between them. CDR3 sequence reads: CASERGEVNEQYF. The CDR3 coding sequence is TGTGCCAGCGAAAGAGGGGAGGTCAACGAGCAGTACTTC.